This TCR beta chain originates from a study of blood T cells in healthy people across ages (dated by TCRdb to between 2014 and 2017). Notes on the research overall: In model experiments, roughly one uniquely barcoded TCR beta cDNA molecule per two T cells was captured by template switching. The study measured age-related changes in TCR beta repertoire diversity using deep sequencing normalized with unique cDNA molecular identifiers. Donors were grouped into four age groups: young (average 16 years), middle-aged (about 38), aged (around 62) and long-lived (approximately 81). To avoid experimental bias, donors of different ages were spread randomly across the sequencing lanes. Two additional independent replicas of 1 million unique cDNA reads from the same blood draw were analyzed for two donors (one aged 18 to 30 and one aged 80 or older). General conclusions and limits of the study: There was a strong correlation between observed TCR beta diversity and the percentage of naive T cells measured by flow cytometry. Bulk unsorted PBMC profiling prevented conclusive comparison of naive and antigen-experienced compartments. Estimates of total diversity based on one million sequenced T cells were considered lower bounds and underestimates. Donor CMV infection status was unknown, potentially confounding age-related changes in expanded clonotypes. Compared with the aged group, the long-lived group had more naive CD4+ T cells, fewer expanded clones and increased TCR diversity, suggesting age selection. Observed TCR beta diversity per million T cells fell roughly linearly with age, and a significant reduction was already apparent by age roughly 40.

Donors were 30 to 45 systemically healthy Caucasian individuals from Russia aged roughly 6 to 90 years. Each donor gave 8.5 to 10 milliliters of peripheral blood, collected into EDTA-treated Vacutainer tubes. PBMCs were isolated by Ficoll-Paque density-gradient centrifugation, with at least 6.5 million obtained per sample. Trizol reagent was used to extract total RNA from the PBMCs, yielding at least 5 micrograms per sample. Naive CD45RAhigh/CD27high T cell percentages were measured by flow cytometry on a PBMC aliquot from every donor. The CDR3, from cysteine to phenylalanine, totals 17 residues. The sequence is cut down to CDR3 DNA, 51 bases in frame from base 1. Germline trimming amounts to 5 bases on V and 0 bases on J, with 8 as the count of junction bases outside the gene matches. Per the germline V gene, MDHEN is the CDR1 and SYDVKM is the CDR2. Library preparation was by 5' RACE. Reads for this sample came from an Illumina HiSeq 2500. A second PCR of roughly 6 to 11 cycles was run with a J-beta primer mix and a sample-barcoded 5' primer. Each TCR beta cDNA molecule received a unique molecular identifier from a template-switch 5' adaptor carrying 12 random nucleotides. Each sample yielded at least 2.5 million CDR3-containing paired-end reads. First-strand cDNA synthesis was performed from all RNA using the Mint cDNA synthesis kit, with priming by a TRBC-specific oligonucleotide. Following uracil-DNA glycosylase treatment, a first 18-cycle PCR with universal primers M1SS and BC2_uni_R was performed on all cDNA. In the paper's pipeline: For normalization, 1 million high-quality reads were randomly selected from each sample, with every read carrying a distinct molecular identifier. Reads with shared molecular identifiers were discarded instead of being binned into consensus sequences. MiTCR, set to a Q25 quality threshold and the strictest error-elimination algorithm, was used for CDR3 identification, clonotype clustering and error correction. A nonparametric unseen species model with Euler transformation was used to estimate a lower bound on total TCR beta diversity. TCRdb's own reprocessing of the public reads used fastp at Q25 and MiXCR and kept productive beta chains. Rows with a matching CDR3 protein are joined into one entry that keeps the most common DNA and genes. These V and J calls rely on TCRdb rather than the paper's analysis. The sample table records approximately 790,000 distinct CDR3 sequences; around 62% of these occur just once. The ten largest clones represent roughly 26% of the sample.

About this clonotype: The clone's antigen remains unknown. No much larger clone is present one base from it, and per-base qualities are unavailable.

The V gene is TRBV28 and the J gene is TRBJ1-5; 9 bases in between match TRBD1. Sequenced sample: blood. The clonotype was recovered from a man aged 25 to 40 in good health. The CDR3 protein sequence reads: CASSAAGTGNSNQPQHF. The nucleotide sequence is given as TGTGCCAGCAGTGCCGCCGGGACAGGGAATAGCAATCAGCCCCAGCATTTT.